This entry concerns a single T cell receptor beta chain. The antigen remains unidentified. The data were taken from a study of shared clonotypes between healthy human individuals. Study findings and constraints: As a rule, naive subsets had a larger estimated richness than memory subsets.

Using about 220 ng DNA, tens of thousands of T cell genomes, the sorted-subset replicate PCRs were run. Data came from immunoSEQ multiplex PCR; TCRdb stores just in-frame clones and leaves some out. This table has over 950,000 clones, around three quarters appearing once. Adult donors, all healthy and HIV-negative, had no recent acute infections or vaccinations. The ends were cut back, 2 bases at V and 1 base at J, with 11 bases in the middle. Germline V gene sequence: CDR1 MDHEN, CDR2 SYDVKM. The CDR3 runs to 15 residues. Source material: memory CD4+ T cells from PBMCs. Stated subset: CD45RA-negative fraction. The source is a man aged 18 to 30 in good health. Some clones in this sample may be carry-over from other donors' samples. The chain carries TRBV28 and TRBJ1-1; TRBD1 is a possible D gene (6 bases). CDR3 coding DNA: TGTGCCAGCAGTTTACGCAGGGGAGGGAACACTGAAGCTTTCTTT. Translated, it gives CASSLRRGGNTEAFF.